The entry below describes one TCR beta chain. The antigen remains unidentified. Germline CDR1 SGHAT, CDR2 FQNNGV. Between the trimmed V and J ends, which lost 2 bases and 4 bases, there was a span of 19 bases. The CDR3 has 17 amino acids. UMIs were added to TCR cDNA along with a universal primer site when it was made by 5'RACE template switching. TCRdb independently ran MiXCR on the 5' RACE reads; one entry per CDR3 protein. The table has hundreds of thousands of distinct CDR3 sequences, around 19% seen once. The entry originates in a study of T cells after yellow fever vaccination. General study results and limits: Clonotypes shared by both compartments, CD4 and CD8, made up a small share. Highly abundant clonotypes carried over from the bulk population could end up in FACS-sorted repertoires as contaminants.

This TCR was sampled from a man aged 18 to 35 who received the YFV17D yellow fever vaccine. The sequences come from PBMCs, collected before the yellow fever booster vaccination. The chain links TRBV11-2 to TRBJ2-3; TRBD1 is a possible D gene (7 bases). The CDR3 sequence: CASSLNPGQGGADTQYF. Here the CDR3 DNA reads TGTGCCAGCAGCTTAAACCCAGGGCAGGGGGGTGCAGATACGCAGTATTTT.